This T cell receptor beta chain was observed in a study of identical twins. Healthy Caucasians, and only they, were the donors. A universal primer site was incorporated via template switching, and the cDNA contained unique molecular identifiers. Each CDR3 protein gets one entry after TCRdb re-called the 5' RACE reads with MiXCR. The sample has some 560,000 distinct CDR3 sequences, around 9.6% seen once. Germline lookup yields CDR1 KGHSH and CDR2 LQKENI. V shed 3 bases, J shed 9 bases, and the junction held 14 bases outside the gene matches. The CDR3 loop spans 16 amino acids. This sample also belongs to another study, concerning yellow fever vaccine responses in identical twins.

This sequence was found in a woman between 18 and 29 years old in good health. J is TRBJ2-4 and V is TRBV18, with 7 bases aligning to TRBD2. The sequencing input was PBMCs. CDR3 residues: CASSPPPQRDLAIQYF. CDR3 DNA sequence: TGTGCCAGCTCACCTCCCCCACAGCGGGATTTGGCCATTCAGTACTTC. The full variable domain, rest sourced from reference TRBV18 and TRBJ2-4, is NAGVMQNPRHLVRRRGQEARLRCSPMKGHSHVYWYRQLPEEGLKFMVYLQKENIIDESGMPKERFSAEFPKEGPSILRIQQVVRGDSAAYFCASSPPPQRDLAIQYFGAGTRLSVL.